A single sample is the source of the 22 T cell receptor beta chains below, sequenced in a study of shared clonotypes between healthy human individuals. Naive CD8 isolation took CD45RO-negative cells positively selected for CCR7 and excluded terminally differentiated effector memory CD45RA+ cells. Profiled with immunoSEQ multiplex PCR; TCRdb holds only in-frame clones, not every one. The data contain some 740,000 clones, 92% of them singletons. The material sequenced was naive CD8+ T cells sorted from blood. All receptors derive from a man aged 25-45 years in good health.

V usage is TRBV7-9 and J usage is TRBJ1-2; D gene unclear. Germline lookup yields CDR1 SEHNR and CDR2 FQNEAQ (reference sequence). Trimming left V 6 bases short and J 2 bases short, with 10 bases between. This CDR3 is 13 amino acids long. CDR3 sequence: CASRPTGNYGYTF. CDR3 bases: TGTGCCAGCAGACCGACGGGGAACTATGGCTACACCTTC.

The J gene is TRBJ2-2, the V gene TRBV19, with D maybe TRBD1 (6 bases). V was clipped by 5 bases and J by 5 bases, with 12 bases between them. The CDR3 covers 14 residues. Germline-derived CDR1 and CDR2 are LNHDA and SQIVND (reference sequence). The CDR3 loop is CASSRRGKTGELFF. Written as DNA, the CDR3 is TGTGCCAGTAGTCGCAGGGGAAAAACCGGGGAGCTGTTTTTT.

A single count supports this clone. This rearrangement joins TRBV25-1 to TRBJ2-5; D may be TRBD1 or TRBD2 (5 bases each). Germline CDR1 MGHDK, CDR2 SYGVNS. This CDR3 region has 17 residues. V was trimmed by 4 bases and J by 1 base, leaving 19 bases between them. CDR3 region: CASSVMGVGTGQETQYF. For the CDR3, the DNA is TGTGCCAGCAGTGTGATGGGGGTGGGGACGGGCCAAGAGACCCAGTACTTC.

The CDR3 DNA reads as TGTGCCAGCAGCCGAAGACTAGGCAGGGAGACCCAGTACTTC. Translation: CASSRRLGRETQYF. This chain joins TRBV11-2 and TRBJ2-5; D may be TRBD2 (6 bases). CDR3 length: 14 amino acids. Trimming removed 5 bases from V and 5 bases from J, with 15 bases in between. The germline gives CDR1 SGHAT, CDR2 FQNNGV.

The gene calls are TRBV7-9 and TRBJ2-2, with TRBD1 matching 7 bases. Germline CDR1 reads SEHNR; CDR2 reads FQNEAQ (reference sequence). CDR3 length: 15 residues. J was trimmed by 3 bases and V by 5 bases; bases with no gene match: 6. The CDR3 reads CASSAQGQDTGELFF. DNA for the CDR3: TGTGCCAGCAGCGCACAGGGGCAGGACACCGGGGAGCTGTTTTTT. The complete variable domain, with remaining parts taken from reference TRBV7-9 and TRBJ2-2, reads DTGVSQNPRHKITKRGQNVTFRCDPISEHNRLYWYRQTLGQGPEFLTYFQNEAQLEKSRLLSDRFSAERPKGSFSTLEIQRTEQGDSAMYLCASSAQGQDTGELFFGEGSRLTVL.

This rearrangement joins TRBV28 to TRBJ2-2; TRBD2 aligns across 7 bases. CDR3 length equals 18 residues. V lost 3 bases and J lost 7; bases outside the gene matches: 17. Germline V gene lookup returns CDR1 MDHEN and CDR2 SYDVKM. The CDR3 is CASSFRLGAGEVVGELFF. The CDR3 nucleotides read TGTGCCAGCAGTTTCCGATTGGGTGCGGGAGAGGTGGTCGGGGAGCTGTTTTTT.

The CDR3 region is CASSLGTGPNYEQYF. CDR3 DNA sequence: TGTGCCAGCAGCTTAGGGACTGGCCCCAACTACGAGCAGTACTTC. This chain joins TRBV7-9 and TRBJ2-7, with D tentatively TRBD2 (5 bases). The germline V gene has CDR1 SEHNR and CDR2 FQNEAQ (reference sequence). This CDR3 comprises 15 residues. Trimming cost V 1 base and J 3 bases, with 13 bases left between them.

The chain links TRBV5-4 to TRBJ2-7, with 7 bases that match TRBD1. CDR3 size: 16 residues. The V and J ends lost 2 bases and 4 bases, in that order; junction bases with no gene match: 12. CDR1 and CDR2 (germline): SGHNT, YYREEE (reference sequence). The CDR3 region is CASSLSSGTDPYEQYF. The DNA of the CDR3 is TGTGCCAGCAGCTTATCCTCTGGGACAGATCCTTACGAGCAGTACTTC.

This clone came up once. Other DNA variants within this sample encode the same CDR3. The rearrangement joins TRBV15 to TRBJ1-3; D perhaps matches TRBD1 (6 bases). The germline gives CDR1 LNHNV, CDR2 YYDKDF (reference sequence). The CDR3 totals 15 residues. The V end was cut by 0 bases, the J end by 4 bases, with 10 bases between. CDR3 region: CATSRDRGAGNTIYF. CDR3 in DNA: TGTGCCACCAGCAGAGACAGGGGCGCAGGAAACACCATATATTTT.

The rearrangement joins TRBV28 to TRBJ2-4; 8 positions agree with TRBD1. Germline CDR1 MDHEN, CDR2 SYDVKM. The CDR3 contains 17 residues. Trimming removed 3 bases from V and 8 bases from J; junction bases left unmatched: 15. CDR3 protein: CASSFSSEDRVEDIQYF. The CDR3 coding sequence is TGTGCCAGCAGTTTCTCGTCGGAGGACAGGGTTGAAGACATTCAGTACTTC.

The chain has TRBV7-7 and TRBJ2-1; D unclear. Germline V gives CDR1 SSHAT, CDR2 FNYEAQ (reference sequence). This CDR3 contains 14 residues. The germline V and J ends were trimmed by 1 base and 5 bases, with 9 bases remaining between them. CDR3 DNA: TGTGCCAGCAGCTTAGACGTCGGAAACAATGAGCAGTTCTTC. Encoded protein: CASSLDVGNNEQFF. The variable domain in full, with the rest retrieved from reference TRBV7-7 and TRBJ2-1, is GAGVSQSPRYKVTKRGQDVTLRCDPISSHATLYWYQQALGQGPEFLTYFNYEAQPDKSGLPSDRFSAERPEGSISTLTIQRTEQRDSAMYRCASSLDVGNNEQFFGPGTRLTVL.

The CDR3: CASSLKGGLITDTQYF. For the CDR3, the DNA is TGTGCCAGCAGTTTAAAAGGAGGCCTTATCACAGATACGCAGTATTTT. This chain uses TRBV27 with TRBJ2-3, with D possibly matching TRBD2 (5 bases). CDR1 and CDR2 (germline): MNHEY, SMNVEV (reference sequence). The V gene lost 2 bases and the J gene lost 2 bases, with 14 bases spanning the gap. The CDR3 runs to 16 residues.

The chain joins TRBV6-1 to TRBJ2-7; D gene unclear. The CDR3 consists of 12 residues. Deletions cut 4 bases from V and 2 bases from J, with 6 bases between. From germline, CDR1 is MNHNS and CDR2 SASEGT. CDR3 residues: CASSVIPYEQYF. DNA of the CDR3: TGTGCCAGCAGTGTTATTCCCTACGAGCAGTACTTC.

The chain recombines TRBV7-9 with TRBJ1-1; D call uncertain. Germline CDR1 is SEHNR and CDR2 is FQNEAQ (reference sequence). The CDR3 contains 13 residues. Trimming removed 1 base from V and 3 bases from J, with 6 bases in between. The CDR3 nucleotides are TGTGCCAGCAGCTTAGTAGTATACACTGAAGCTTTCTTT. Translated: CASSLVVYTEAFF. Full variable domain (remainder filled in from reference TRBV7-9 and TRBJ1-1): DTGVSQNPRHKITKRGQNVTFRCDPISEHNRLYWYRQTLGQGPEFLTYFQNEAQLEKSRLLSDRFSAERPKGSFSTLEIQRTEQGDSAMYLCASSLVVYTEAFFGQGTRLTVV.

The CDR3 spells CASSLGSTGELFF. The DNA for the CDR3 is TGTGCCAGCAGTTTAGGGTCCACCGGGGAGCTGTTTTTT. V is TRBV6-6 and J is TRBJ2-2; D is unclear. V was pared by 4 bases and J by 4 bases, with 7 bases between. The germline V gene encodes CDR1 MNHNY and CDR2 SVGAGI (reference sequence). The CDR3 has 13 amino acids.

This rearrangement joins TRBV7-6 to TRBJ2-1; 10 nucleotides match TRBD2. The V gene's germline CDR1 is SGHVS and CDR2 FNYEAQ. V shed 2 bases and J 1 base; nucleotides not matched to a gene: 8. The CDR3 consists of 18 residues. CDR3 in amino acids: CASSLIRPSGSSYNEQFF. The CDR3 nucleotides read TGTGCCAGCAGCTTAATTCGGCCTAGCGGGAGTTCCTACAATGAGCAGTTCTTC.

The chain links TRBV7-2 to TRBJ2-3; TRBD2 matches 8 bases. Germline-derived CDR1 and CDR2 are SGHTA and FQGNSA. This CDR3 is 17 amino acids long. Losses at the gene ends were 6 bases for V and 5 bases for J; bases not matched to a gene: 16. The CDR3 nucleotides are TGTGCCAGCAGTTCCCTCCCGCGGGAGGTTAATCGAGATACGCAGTATTTT. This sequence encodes CASSSLPREVNRDTQYF.

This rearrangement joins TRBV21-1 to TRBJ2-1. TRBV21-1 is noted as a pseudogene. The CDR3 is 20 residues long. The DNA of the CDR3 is TGTGCCAGCGGTTATAACCTGGGGACATCAGAGCCCCTAGCGCTGAATGAGCAGTTCTTC. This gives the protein CASGYNLGTSEPLALNEQFF.

In nucleotides, the CDR3 is TGTGCCAGCAGAATATCGGGGGGTCCACCCTACGAGCAGTACTTC. It translates to CASRISGGPPYEQYF. The rearrangement links TRBV5-8 to TRBJ2-7, with 7 bases aligning to TRBD2. V was pared by 5 bases and J by 2 bases, with 10 bases of the junction left unmatched. The CDR3 consists of 15 residues. CDR1 and CDR2 (germline): SGHTS, YDEGEE.

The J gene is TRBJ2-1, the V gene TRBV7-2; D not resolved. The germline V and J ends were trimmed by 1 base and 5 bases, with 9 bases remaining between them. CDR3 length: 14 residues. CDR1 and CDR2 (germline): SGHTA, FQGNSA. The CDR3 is CASSLVVGHNEQFF. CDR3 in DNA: TGTGCCAGCAGCTTAGTGGTGGGTCACAATGAGCAGTTCTTC.

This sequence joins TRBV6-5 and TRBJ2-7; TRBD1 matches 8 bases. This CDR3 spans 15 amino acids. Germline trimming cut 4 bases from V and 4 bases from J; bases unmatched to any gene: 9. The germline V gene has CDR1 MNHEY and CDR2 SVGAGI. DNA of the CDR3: TGTGCCAGCAGTTCAGACAGGGGTGGCGAGTACGAGCAGTACTTC. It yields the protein CASSSDRGGEYEQYF.

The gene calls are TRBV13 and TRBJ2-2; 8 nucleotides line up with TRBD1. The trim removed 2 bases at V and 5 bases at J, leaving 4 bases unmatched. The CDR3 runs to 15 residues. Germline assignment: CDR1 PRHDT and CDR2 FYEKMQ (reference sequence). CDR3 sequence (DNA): TGTGCCAGCAGCTTAAGACAGGGGATAACCGGGGAGCTGTTTTTT. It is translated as CASSLRQGITGELFF.